These 18 T cell receptor beta chains originate from one sample sequenced in a study of cytotoxic CD8 clonotypes in ibrutinib-treated CLL (dated by TCRdb to the early 2020s). The time point label here, explained by the study, means: progressive disease on ibrutinib. Library generation was performed with the immunoSEQ multiplex PCR assay. TCRdb limited this immuneACCESS table to in-frame rearrangements with V and J called. A share of clones is missing; checked studies link under half to unresolved V genes, and the rest is unexplained. The sample records approximately 160,000 clones, approximately 91% of which are singletons. The leading ten clones occupy over 2.5% of the sample. Sequencing was performed on PBMCs, taken at disease progression, from a patient treated with ibrutinib. Receptors originate from a human donor with chronic lymphocytic leukemia.

The rearrangement links TRBV27 to TRBJ1-2, with D perhaps TRBD1 (6 bases). The germline V gene has CDR1 MNHEY and CDR2 SMNVEV (reference sequence). V dropped 3 bases and J dropped 3 bases, with 14 bases sitting between them. This CDR3 has 15 residues. The CDR3: CASSFGFSGDYGYTF. Written as DNA, the CDR3 is TGTGCCAGCAGTTTTGGGTTTTCAGGGGACTATGGCTACACCTTC.

The chain carries TRBV6-1 and TRBJ1-2, with a tentative D call TRBD1 (5 bases). Between the trimmed V and J ends, which lost 8 bases and 8 bases, there was a span of 21 bases. Looked up from germline, CDR1 is MNHNS and CDR2 is SASEGT. CDR3 size: 14 residues. CDR3 region: CASEDGGAGGGYTF. The CDR3 DNA reads TGTGCCAGCGAAGATGGCGGGGCAGGCGGCGGCTACACCTTC.

This sequence joins TRBV11-2 and TRBJ2-2, with TRBD2 matching over 10 bases. Germline V CDR1 and CDR2: SGHAT, FQNNGV. This CDR3 has 19 residues. After removal of 5 bases from V and 1 base from J, the junction contained 13 bases not matched to a gene. The CDR3 is CASSPPLAASGRNTGELFF. The CDR3 coding sequence is TGTGCCAGCAGCCCCCCCTTGGCTGCTAGCGGGAGGAACACCGGGGAGCTGTTTTTT.

The chain links TRBV15 to TRBJ2-3; 8 bases match TRBD2. The CDR3 spans 14 residues. The V gene end was trimmed by 8 bases and the J gene end by 6 bases; junction bases not matched to a gene: 10. Germline lookup yields CDR1 LNHNV and CDR2 YYDKDF (reference sequence). This chain's CDR3 is CATEGLGLEDTQYF. The CDR3 nucleotides read TGTGCCACCGAGGGGTTGGGACTAGAGGATACGCAGTATTTT.

This sequence joins TRBV4-1 and TRBJ2-7; the D gene is possibly TRBD1 (6 bases). CDR1 and CDR2 from the germline V gene are MGHRA and YSYEKL. The V and J ends lost 4 bases and 4 bases respectively, with 11 bases between them. This CDR3 region has 13 residues. The chain's CDR3 is CASSLQGFYEQYF. The CDR3 coding sequence is TGCGCCAGCAGCCTACAGGGTTTTTACGAGCAGTACTTC.

To note about this clone: Since no conserved phenylalanine or tryptophan closes the CDR3, a read error is the likely cause. The DNA is left out, because the CDR3 cannot be placed on it with certainty; the CDR3 is given as TCRdb lists it. The CDR3 region is CARTVDRR. V is TRBV6-5 and J is TRBJ2-7. The CDR3 is 8 amino acids in total, end residues counted. Looked up from germline, CDR1 is MNHEY and CDR2 is SVGAGI.

V usage is TRBV9 and J usage is TRBJ2-5; the D is unclear. This CDR3 is built from 13 residues. Germline CDR1 is SGDLS and CDR2 is YYNGEE. Between the trimmed V and J ends, which lost 1 base and 1 base, there was a span of 5 bases. In DNA, the CDR3 is TGTGCCAGCAGCGTAATGAGCCAAGAGACCCAGTACTTC. This translates into CASSVMSQETQYF.

The chain links TRBV5-6 to TRBJ1-3; D is uncertain. Between the trimmed V and J ends, which lost 0 bases and 0 bases, there was a span of 10 bases. Looked up from germline, CDR1 is SGHDT and CDR2 is YYEEEE. This CDR3 has 16 residues. This CDR3 reads CASSLAPATSGNTIYF. As DNA, the CDR3 is TGTGCCAGCAGCTTGGCGCCAGCCACCTCTGGAAACACCATATATTTT.

The chain couples TRBV4-1 to TRBJ2-2; D is possibly TRBD1 or TRBD2 (7 bases each). V was shortened by 4 bases and J by 7 bases, with 25 bases between the two germline ends. The CDR3 spans 18 residues. Per the germline V gene, CDR1 is MGHRA and CDR2 is YSYEKL. This CDR3 is CASSPPGGPRQGGGELFF. CDR3 nucleotide sequence: TGCGCCAGCAGCCCCCCCGGGGGGCCTCGACAGGGTGGCGGGGAGCTGTTTTTT.

V is TRBV7-6 and J is TRBJ2-7; 11 positions agree with TRBD1. Germline V gives CDR1 SGHVS, CDR2 FNYEAQ. After removal of 2 bases from V and 2 bases from J, the junction contained 11 bases not matched to a gene. This CDR3 contains 18 residues. The CDR3 is CASSLNPGQGDLAYEQYF. For the CDR3, the DNA is TGTGCCAGCAGCTTAAATCCGGGACAGGGGGATTTGGCCTACGAGCAGTACTTC.

This clone was seen a single time. V is TRBV19 and J is TRBJ1-5, with D perhaps matching TRBD1 (6 bases). The V gene's germline CDR1 is LNHDA and CDR2 SQIVND (reference sequence). The CDR3 totals 12 residues. V was cut by 6 bases and J by 6 bases, with 9 bases left in between. The CDR3 here is CASRGGPQPQHF. The CDR3 DNA sequence: TGTGCCAGTAGGGGGGGGCCTCAGCCCCAGCATTTT.

This clone was detected only once. DNA of the CDR3: TGTGCCAGCAGTCGAACACAACCACCAAATGAGCAGTTCTTC. The encoded protein is CASSRTQPPNEQFF. The gene calls are TRBV11-2 and TRBJ2-1; D remains ambiguous. V lost 6 bases, J lost 7 bases, and 16 bases lay in between. The germline gives CDR1 SGHAT, CDR2 FQNNGV. The CDR3 consists of 14 residues.

V and J are TRBV21-1 and TRBJ1-4. TRBV21-1 is reported as a pseudogene. There are 21 residues in the CDR3. The CDR3 DNA is TGTGCCAGCAGCAAAACCTTCCGGACGAGTGCGGGAAGCGCAACTAATGAAAAACTGTTTTTT. Translating it yields CASSKTFRTSAGSATNEKLFF.

This clone was recorded a few times. This chain links TRBV2 with TRBJ1-5; TRBD1 agrees at 7 bases. CDR3 length: 15 residues. In germline, CDR1 is SNHLY, CDR2 FYNNEI. V was pared by 8 bases and J by 3 bases, with 10 bases of the junction left unmatched. CDR3: CASQNMGQINQPQHF. The CDR3, as DNA: TGTGCCAGCCAAAATATGGGACAGATCAATCAGCCCCAGCATTTT.

V gene TRBV7-2 combines with J gene TRBJ2-6; no reliable D call. With 5 bases removed from V and 4 bases from J, the gap between germline ends came to 9 bases. Germline V gene data show CDR1 as SGHTA and CDR2 as FQGNSA. There are 14 residues in the CDR3. The CDR3 DNA reads as TGTGCCAGCAGCCCTATGGCGGGGGCCAACGTCCTGACTTTC. It specifies CASSPMAGANVLTF. Full variable domain (rest looked up from reference TRBV7-2 and TRBJ2-6): GAGVSQSPSNKVTEKGKDVELRCDPISGHTALYWYRQSLGQGLEFLIYFQGNSAPDKSGLPSDRFSAERTGGSVSTLTIQRTQQEDSAVYLCASSPMAGANVLTFGAGSRLTVL.

The V and J genes are TRBV30 and TRBJ2-1; 10 positions match TRBD2. J lost 0 bases, V lost 1 base, and 9 bases had no gene match. The CDR3 is made up of 18 amino acids. CDR1 and CDR2 (germline): GTSNPN, SVGIG (reference sequence). The CDR3, as DNA: TGTGCCTGGAGTGCCTTCGGTTCTAGCGGGAGCTCCTACAATGAGCAGTTCTTC. It specifies CAWSAFGSSGSSYNEQFF.

This sequence joins TRBV5-1 and TRBJ2-1; tentative D call: TRBD2 (5 bases). The germline gives CDR1 SGHRS, CDR2 YFSETQ. The CDR3 spans 15 residues. Between the trimmed V and J ends, which lost 0 bases and 10 bases, there was a span of 17 bases. The CDR3 coding sequence is TGCGCCAGCAGCTTGGGGGCGGGCGGATTTGGGGAGCAGTTCTTC. This gives the protein CASSLGAGGFGEQFF.

The chain uses TRBV7-3 and TRBJ2-3; D unresolved. The CDR3 covers 15 residues. Germline values: CDR1 SGHTA, CDR2 FQGTGA. V was clipped by 4 bases and J by 0 bases, with 11 bases between them. The CDR3 loop reads CASSSVVRSTDTQYF. In nucleotides, the CDR3 is TGTGCCAGCAGCTCCGTTGTCAGAAGCACAGATACGCAGTATTTT.